These 27 T cell receptor beta chains were sequenced from one sample in a study of blood T cell repertoires in COVID-19. Measured with immunoSEQ multiplex PCR; TCRdb has only the in-frame clones, and not every one. The profile shows approximately 230,000 clones, about 83% of them singletons. The sample comprised peripheral blood. These receptors were obtained from a man older than 75 with acute or convalescent COVID-19.

This rearrangement joins TRBV7-2 to TRBJ2-4; the match to TRBD2 covers 9 bases. V trimming: 5 bases; J trimming: 4 bases; junction bases outside the gene matches: 9. Germline V gene lookup returns CDR1 SGHTA and CDR2 FQGNSA. This CDR3 has 16 residues. For the CDR3, the DNA is TGTGCCAGCAGCGTCACGTCGACTAGCGGTAAAAACATTCAGTACTTC. Translated, it gives CASSVTSTSGKNIQYF.

The rearrangement uses TRBV7-2 and TRBJ2-7, with D maybe TRBD2 (5 bases). Germline V CDR1 and CDR2: SGHTA, FQGNSA. Trimming stripped 0 bases from V and 4 bases from J, with 16 bases between. The CDR3 consists of 16 residues. CDR3 nucleotides: TGTGCCAGCAGCTTAGCGCTAGCTTCGGGGTTGTACGAGCAGTACTTC. Amino acids: CASSLALASGLYEQYF. Drawing the rest from reference TRBV7-2 and TRBJ2-7, the complete variable domain is GAGVSQSPSNKVTEKGKDVELRCDPISGHTALYWYRQSLGQGLEFLIYFQGNSAPDKSGLPSDRFSAERTGGSVSTLTIQRTQQEDSAVYLCASSLALASGLYEQYFGPGTRLTVT.

The rearrangement uses TRBV10-2 and TRBJ2-2; 16 nucleotides agree with TRBD2. The V gene's germline CDR1 is WSHSY and CDR2 SAAADI. CDR3 length equals 19 residues. V lost 6 bases, J lost 5 bases, and 12 bases stayed unmatched. The CDR3 loop reads CASREAPGLAGGNTGELFF. The CDR3 DNA is TGCGCCAGCAGGGAAGCCCCGGGACTAGCGGGAGGGAATACCGGGGAGCTGTTTTTT.

This clone was observed a single time. The genes are TRBV24-1 and TRBJ2-3, with 10 bases lining up with TRBD1. The germline CDR1 and CDR2 sequences are KGHDR and SFDVKD. This CDR3 has 18 residues. After removal of 3 bases from V and 5 bases from J, the junction contained 13 bases not matched to a gene. CDR3 sequence: CATSDPKLTGGYRDTQYF. As DNA, the CDR3 is TGTGCCACCAGTGATCCCAAACTGACAGGGGGCTATCGAGATACGCAGTATTTT.

The rearrangement links TRBV19 to TRBJ1-1; TRBD1 might be the D (5 bases). Germline loops: CDR1 LNHDA, CDR2 SQIVND (reference sequence). This CDR3 spans 16 amino acids. V gave up 1 base and J gave up 4 bases, with 16 bases separating them. In DNA, the CDR3 is TGTGCCAGTAGTATAGGTTGGGGGGGAGGCGGCACTGAAGCTTTCTTT. This sequence encodes CASSIGWGGGGTEAFF.

This clone appeared a few times. The chain joins TRBV30 to TRBJ2-5; D is uncertain. Trimming stripped 5 bases from V and 5 bases from J, with 6 bases between. Germline V gene data show CDR1 as GTSNPN and CDR2 as SVGIG (reference sequence). The CDR3 totals 10 residues. Here the CDR3 reads CAWSGETQYF. CDR3 nucleotide sequence: TGTGCCTGGTCCGGGGAGACCCAGTACTTC. The whole variable domain, remainder taken from reference TRBV30 and TRBJ2-5, is SQTIHQWPATLVQPVGSPLSLECTVEGTSNPNLYWYRQAAGRGLQLLFYSVGIGQISSEVPQNLSASRPQDRQFILSSKKLLLSDSGFYLCAWSGETQYFGPGTRLLVL.

V and J are TRBV6-5 and TRBJ1-2; D remains ambiguous. The CDR3 loop spans 15 amino acids. Germline-derived CDR1 and CDR2 are MNHEY and SVGAGI. Trimming shortened V by 0 bases and J by 0 bases, and 8 bases separated the two germline ends. As DNA, the CDR3 is TGTGCCAGCAGTTACTCGTCCGGAGCTAACTATGGCTACACCTTC. Translation: CASSYSSGANYGYTF.

Only a few counts were recorded for this clone. The chain employs TRBV28 and TRBJ1-4; tentative D call: TRBD1 (5 bases). Germline lookup yields CDR1 MDHEN and CDR2 SYDVKM. CDR3 length equals 17 residues. The V and J ends lost 7 bases and 0 bases respectively, with 18 bases between them. The DNA for the CDR3 is TGTGCCAGCAAAGGGGTCCTGGGGGGTCCAACTAATGAAAAACTGTTTTTT. Its protein product is CASKGVLGGPTNEKLFF.

This clone was counted ten times or more. The chain employs TRBV10-1 and TRBJ1-2; 7 bases map to TRBD1. With 1 base clipped from V and 4 bases from J, the junction kept 21 bases outside the gene matches. The CDR3 contains 20 residues. Germline V gene lookup returns CDR1 WNHNN and CDR2 SYGVQD (reference sequence). The CDR3 bases are TGCGCCAGCAGTGAGTTCCGGGGGTACTCGTATGCAGGGGGTTGCTATGGCTACACCTTC. Its translation is CASSEFRGYSYAGGCYGYTF.

The chain is built from TRBV7-3 and TRBJ2-3; the match to TRBD2 covers 9 bases. CDR3 length: 17 residues. Germline-derived CDR1 and CDR2 are SGHTA and FQGTGA. The V and J ends lost 2 bases and 6 bases, in that order; junction bases with no gene match: 12. CDR3 bases: TGTGCCAGCAGCTTACGTGGTAGCGGGAGCGGCCCCGATACGCAGTATTTT. Its translation is CASSLRGSGSGPDTQYF.

This clone was found once. The J gene is TRBJ1-6, the V gene TRBV7-9; 8 nucleotides line up with TRBD1. The CDR3 is 13 amino acids. V lost 5 bases to trimming and J lost 10 bases; unmatched junction nucleotides: 4. Germline loops: CDR1 SEHNR, CDR2 FQNEAQ (reference sequence). The CDR3, as DNA: TGTGCCAGCAGCGGACAGGGCGGGTCACCCCTCCACTTT. Its protein is CASSGQGGSPLHF.

The chain carries TRBV24-1 and TRBJ2-5; 7 nucleotides match TRBD1. V lost 1 base and J lost 2; bases outside the gene matches: 3. Germline V gene sequence: CDR1 KGHDR, CDR2 SFDVKD. The CDR3 covers 15 residues. The CDR3 spells CATSDFSGQQETQYF. The CDR3 bases are TGTGCCACCAGTGATTTTTCGGGACAGCAAGAGACCCAGTACTTC.

In regard to this clone: The same CDR3 also results from other DNA sequences found in this sample. J is TRBJ2-1 and V is TRBV5-1; the match to TRBD2 covers 10 bases. The CDR3 runs to 15 residues. Germline V gene data show CDR1 as SGHRS and CDR2 as YFSETQ. V was clipped by 0 bases and J by 6 bases; unmatched bases: 3. CDR3 residues: CASSLVASGSNEQFF. CDR3 coding DNA: TGCGCCAGCAGCTTGGTGGCTAGCGGGAGCAATGAGCAGTTCTTC.

The chain is built from TRBV5-4 and TRBJ2-1, with 7 bases fitting TRBD2. With 2 bases clipped from V and 6 bases from J, the junction kept 8 bases outside the gene matches. Germline-derived CDR1 and CDR2 are SGHNT and YYREEE (reference sequence). The length of the CDR3 is 15 residues. CDR3 residues: CASSLPSGGSNEQFF. The CDR3 nucleotides are TGTGCCAGCAGCTTACCTAGCGGTGGGTCCAATGAGCAGTTCTTC.

The genes are TRBV6-1 and TRBJ2-1; maybe TRBD1 (5 bases). V lost 1 base, J lost 10 bases, and 17 bases lay in between. Germline lookup yields CDR1 MNHNS and CDR2 SASEGT. This CDR3 spans 15 amino acids. The CDR3 region is CASSEVWGGLMEQFF. The DNA for the CDR3 is TGTGCCAGCAGTGAAGTCTGGGGCGGTTTGATGGAGCAGTTCTTC.

This clone showed up just once. The rearrangement links TRBV5-1 to TRBJ2-7, with 9 nucleotides matching TRBD1. The CDR3 has 14 amino acids. The V and J ends lost 0 bases and 5 bases, in that order; junction bases with no gene match: 3. Germline loops: CDR1 SGHRS, CDR2 YFSETQ. This CDR3 reads CASSLGTGVHEQYF. The DNA for the CDR3 is TGCGCCAGCAGCTTGGGGACAGGGGTCCACGAGCAGTACTTC.

This clone appeared once. The chain is built from TRBV21-1 and TRBJ1-2; the table's D call TRBD1 went unverified against the DNA. TRBV21-1 is termed a pseudogene. This CDR3 has 14 residues. The CDR3 region has the DNA TGTGCCAGCAGAAGACAGGGGAGAGACTATGGCTACACCTTC. The encoded protein is CASRRQGRDYGYTF.

J is TRBJ1-6 and V is TRBV11-2; maybe TRBD1 (6 bases). CDR1 is SGHAT and CDR2 is FQNNGV in the germline V gene. Deletions cut 0 bases from V and 7 bases from J, with 10 bases between. This CDR3 is built from 15 residues. CDR3 sequence: CASSLDPRGNSPLHF. The CDR3 nucleotides read TGTGCCAGCAGCTTAGATCCCAGGGGCAATTCACCCCTCCACTTT.

The chain uses TRBV19 and TRBJ1-2; TRBD1 matches at 7 bases. V dropped 3 bases and J dropped 4; count of bases not matched to a gene: 5. The germline gives CDR1 LNHDA, CDR2 SQIVND (reference sequence). This CDR3 comprises 14 residues. The CDR3 region is CASSIETGSYGYTF. Written as DNA, the CDR3 is TGTGCCAGTAGTATTGAGACAGGGAGCTATGGCTACACCTTC.

V usage is TRBV6-5 and J usage is TRBJ2-2, with 7 bases identical to TRBD2. Germline CDR1 is MNHEY and CDR2 is SVGAGI. The CDR3 runs to 16 residues. The junction had 9 bases not matched to a gene; V was cut back by 0 bases and J by 8 bases. The CDR3: CASSYSNFGTKGELFF. Here the CDR3 DNA reads TGTGCCAGCAGTTACTCGAATTTCGGGACTAAAGGGGAGCTGTTTTTT.

In nucleotides, the CDR3 is TGTGCCAGCAGCTACTCAGGGGCGAGCTCCTACAATGAGCAGTTCTTC. This gives the protein CASSYSGASSYNEQFF. The gene calls are TRBV4-2 and TRBJ2-1; tentative D call: TRBD1 (6 bases). Trimming took 5 bases from V and 0 from J, leaving 14 bases between them. The CDR3 contains 16 residues. The germline V gene has CDR1 LGHNA and CDR2 YNFKEQ.

V usage is TRBV30 and J usage is TRBJ2-5; 7 nucleotides line up with TRBD2. With 5 bases clipped from V and 5 bases from J, the junction kept 14 bases outside the gene matches. The germline CDR1 and CDR2 sequences are GTSNPN and SVGIG (reference sequence). There are 15 residues in the CDR3. CDR3 nucleotide sequence: TGTGCCTGGCACCACCTGGGAGGGCCTGGGGAGACCCAGTACTTC. It encodes CAWHHLGGPGETQYF.

This chain links TRBV7-2 with TRBJ1-6, with 11 bases matching TRBD1. Germline V gene sequence: CDR1 SGHTA, CDR2 FQGNSA. J lost 9 bases, V lost 1 base, and 5 bases had no gene match. The CDR3 sequence is 16 residues long. As DNA, the CDR3 is TGTGCCAGCAGCTTAGGTGGGACAGGGGGGTCTTCACCCCTCCACTTT. As protein: CASSLGGTGGSSPLHF. The full variable domain, completed using reference TRBV7-2 and TRBJ1-6, is GAGVSQSPSNKVTEKGKDVELRCDPISGHTALYWYRQSLGQGLEFLIYFQGNSAPDKSGLPSDRFSAERTGGSVSTLTIQRTQQEDSAVYLCASSLGGTGGSSPLHFGNGTRLTVT.

This chain uses TRBV27 with TRBJ2-1; 7 nucleotides line up with TRBD2. The CDR3 loop spans 15 amino acids. V lost 3 bases, J lost 4 bases, and 6 bases stayed unmatched. Germline V gives CDR1 MNHEY, CDR2 SMNVEV (reference sequence). The CDR3 DNA reads TGTGCCAGCAGTTTTGTGGGACTAAATTACAATGAGCAGTTCTTC. This translates into CASSFVGLNYNEQFF.

The chain links TRBV19 to TRBJ2-7; 11 nucleotides line up with TRBD1. CDR3 size: 15 residues. Germline loops: CDR1 LNHDA, CDR2 SQIVND (reference sequence). Trimming cost V 6 bases and J 8 bases; bases outside gene matches: 12. CDR3 residues: CASSPLPGQGEKQYF. The CDR3 region has the DNA TGTGCCAGTAGCCCCCTTCCGGGACAGGGGGAGAAGCAGTACTTC.

V gene TRBV28 combines with J gene TRBJ2-1; 14 bases map to TRBD2. The J segment lost 10 bases and the V segment lost 4 bases, leaving 9 bases of the junction unmatched. The CDR3 is 16 residues long. Germline lookup yields CDR1 MDHEN and CDR2 SYDVKM. The CDR3 here is CASSSPGLAGVREQFF. CDR3 DNA sequence: TGTGCCAGCAGTTCTCCGGGACTAGCGGGAGTAAGGGAGCAGTTCTTC.

This chain connects TRBV27 to TRBJ1-1; tentatively, D is TRBD1 (5 bases). The V gene lost 0 bases and the J gene lost 6 bases, with 14 bases spanning the gap. The CDR3 is made up of 15 amino acids. Germline V gene sequence: CDR1 MNHEY, CDR2 SMNVEV (reference sequence). CDR3 loop: CASSLSQGITSEAFF. The CDR3 nucleotides read TGTGCCAGCAGTTTATCCCAGGGAATAACCTCTGAAGCTTTCTTT.